This T cell receptor beta chain was sequenced during a study of T-cell memory formation after mild COVID-19. Study-level background: Largely donor-specific TCR clusters were found.

Study conclusions and caveats: Several responding clones turned up in pre-infection memory, indicating that cross-reactive memory may have taken part. Contracting clones from day 15 to 85 had balanced CD4/CD8; later expanders favoured CD4+. CD4+ clones that contracted lay mainly in CM and EM; CD8+ ones lay in EMRA.

Points on this clonotype: Its antigen is currently unknown.

TCRdb fed the 5' RACE reads into MiXCR, producing one record per CDR3 protein. The data show about 180,000 distinct CDR3 sequences, with about a fifth seen just once and 3.9% held by the top ten. V shed 5 bases, J shed 8 bases, and the junction held 6 bases outside the gene matches. Germline CDR1 MDHEN, CDR2 SYDVKM. This CDR3 is built from 14 residues. This chain joins TRBV28 and TRBJ1-6; 7 bases are a match to TRBD1. The sequence came from a man aged 18-30 years who had mild COVID-19 (a few samples of this study predate the infection). Cell type and time point are not known. Source material: PBMCs or a T cell subset sorted from them (not recorded which). CDR3 sequence: CASSPGTAYSPLHF. CDR3 DNA: TGTGCCAGCAGTCCCGGGACAGCTTATTCACCCCTCCACTTT.